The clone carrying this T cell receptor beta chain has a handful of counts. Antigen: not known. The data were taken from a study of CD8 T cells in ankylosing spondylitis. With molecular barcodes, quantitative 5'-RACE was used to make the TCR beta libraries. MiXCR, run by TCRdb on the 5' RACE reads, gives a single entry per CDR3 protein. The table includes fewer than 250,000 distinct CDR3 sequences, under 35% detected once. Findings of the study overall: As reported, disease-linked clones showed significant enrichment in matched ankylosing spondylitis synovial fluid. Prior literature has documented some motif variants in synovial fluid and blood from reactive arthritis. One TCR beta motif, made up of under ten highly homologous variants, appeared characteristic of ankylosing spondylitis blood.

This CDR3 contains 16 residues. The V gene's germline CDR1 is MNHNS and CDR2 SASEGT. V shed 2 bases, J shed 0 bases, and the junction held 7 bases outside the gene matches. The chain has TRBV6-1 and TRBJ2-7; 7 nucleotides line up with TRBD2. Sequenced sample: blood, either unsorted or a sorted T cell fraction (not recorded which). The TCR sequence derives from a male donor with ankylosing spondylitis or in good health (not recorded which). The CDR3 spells CASSENVGGSSYEQYF. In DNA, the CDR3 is TGTGCCAGCAGTGAAAACGTGGGGGGGAGCTCCTACGAGCAGTACTTC.